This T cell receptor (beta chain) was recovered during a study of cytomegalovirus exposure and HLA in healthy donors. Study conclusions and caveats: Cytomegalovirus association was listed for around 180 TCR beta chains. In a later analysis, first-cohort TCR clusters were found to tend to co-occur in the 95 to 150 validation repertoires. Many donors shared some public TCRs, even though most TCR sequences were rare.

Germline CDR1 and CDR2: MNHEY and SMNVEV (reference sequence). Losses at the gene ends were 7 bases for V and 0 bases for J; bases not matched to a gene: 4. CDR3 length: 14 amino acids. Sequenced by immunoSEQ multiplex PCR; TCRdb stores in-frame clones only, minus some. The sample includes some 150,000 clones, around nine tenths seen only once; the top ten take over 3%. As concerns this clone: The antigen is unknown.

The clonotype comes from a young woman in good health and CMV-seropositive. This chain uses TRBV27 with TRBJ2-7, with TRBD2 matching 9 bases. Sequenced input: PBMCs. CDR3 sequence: CASNRAGGSYEQYF. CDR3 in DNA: TGTGCCAGCAACCGAGCGGGAGGCTCCTACGAGCAGTACTTC.